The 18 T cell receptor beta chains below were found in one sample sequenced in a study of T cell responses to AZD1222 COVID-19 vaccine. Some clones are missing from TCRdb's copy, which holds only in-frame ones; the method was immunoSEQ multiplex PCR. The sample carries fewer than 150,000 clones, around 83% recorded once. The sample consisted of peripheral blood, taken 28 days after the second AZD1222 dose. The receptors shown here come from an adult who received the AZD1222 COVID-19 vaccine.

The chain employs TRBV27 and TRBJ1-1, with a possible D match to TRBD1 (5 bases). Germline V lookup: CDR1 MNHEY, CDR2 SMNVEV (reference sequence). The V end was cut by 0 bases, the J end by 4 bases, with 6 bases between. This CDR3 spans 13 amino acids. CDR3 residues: CASSLSGGTEAFF. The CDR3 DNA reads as TGTGCCAGCAGTTTATCCGGGGGCACTGAAGCTTTCTTT.

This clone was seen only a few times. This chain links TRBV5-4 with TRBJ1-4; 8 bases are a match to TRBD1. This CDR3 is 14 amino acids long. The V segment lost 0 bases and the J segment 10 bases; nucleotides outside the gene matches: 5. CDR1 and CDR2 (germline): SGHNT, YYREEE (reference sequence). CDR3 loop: CASSLAGGLGKLFF. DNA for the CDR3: TGTGCCAGCAGCTTGGCAGGGGGCTTGGGAAAACTGTTTTTT.

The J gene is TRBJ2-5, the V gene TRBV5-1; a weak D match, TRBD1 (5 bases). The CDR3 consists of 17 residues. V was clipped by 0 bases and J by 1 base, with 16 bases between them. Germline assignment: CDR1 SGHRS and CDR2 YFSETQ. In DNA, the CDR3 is TGCGCCAGCAGCTTGGCCCCGACTGACAGTTTCCAAGAGACCCAGTACTTC. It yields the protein CASSLAPTDSFQETQYF.

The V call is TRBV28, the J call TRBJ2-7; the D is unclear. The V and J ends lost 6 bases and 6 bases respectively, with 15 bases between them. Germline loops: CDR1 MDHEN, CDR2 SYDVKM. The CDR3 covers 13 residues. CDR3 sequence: CASSLRGVGEQYF. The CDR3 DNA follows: TGTGCCAGCAGCCTAAGAGGAGTGGGCGAGCAGTACTTC.

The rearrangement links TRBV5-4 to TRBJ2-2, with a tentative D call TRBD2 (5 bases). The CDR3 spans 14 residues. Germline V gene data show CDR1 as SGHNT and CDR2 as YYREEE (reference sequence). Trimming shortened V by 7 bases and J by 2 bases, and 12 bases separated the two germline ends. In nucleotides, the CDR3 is TGTGCCAGCTATGGGTCGGGAAACACCGGGGAGCTGTTTTTT. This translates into CASYGSGNTGELFF.

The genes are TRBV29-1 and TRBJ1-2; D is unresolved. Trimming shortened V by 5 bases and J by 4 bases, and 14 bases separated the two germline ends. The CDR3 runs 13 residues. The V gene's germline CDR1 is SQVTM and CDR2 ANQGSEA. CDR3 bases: TGCAGCGTTCCAACAGAGGTTGGCTATGGCTACACCTTC. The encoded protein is CSVPTEVGYGYTF.

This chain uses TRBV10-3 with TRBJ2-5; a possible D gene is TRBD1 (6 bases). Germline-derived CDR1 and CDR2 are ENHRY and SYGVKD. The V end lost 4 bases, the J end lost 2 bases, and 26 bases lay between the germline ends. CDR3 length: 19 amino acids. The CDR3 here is CAISVRPGQPTEIQETQYF. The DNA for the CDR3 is TGTGCCATCAGTGTGCGACCGGGACAACCAACCGAAATTCAAGAGACCCAGTACTTC.

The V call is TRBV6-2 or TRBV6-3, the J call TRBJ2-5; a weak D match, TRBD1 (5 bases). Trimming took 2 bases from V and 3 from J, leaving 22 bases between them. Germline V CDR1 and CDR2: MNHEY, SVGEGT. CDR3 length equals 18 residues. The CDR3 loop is CASSYPRGQSGPKETQYF. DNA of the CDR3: TGTGCCAGCAGTTACCCCCGAGGACAAAGTGGGCCGAAAGAGACCCAGTACTTC.

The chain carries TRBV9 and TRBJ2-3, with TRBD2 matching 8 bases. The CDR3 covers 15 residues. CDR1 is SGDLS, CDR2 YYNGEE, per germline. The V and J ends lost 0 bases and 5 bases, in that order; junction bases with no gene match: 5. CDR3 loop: CASSVAGGAGDTQYF. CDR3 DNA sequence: TGTGCCAGCAGCGTAGCGGGGGGGGCCGGAGATACGCAGTATTTT.

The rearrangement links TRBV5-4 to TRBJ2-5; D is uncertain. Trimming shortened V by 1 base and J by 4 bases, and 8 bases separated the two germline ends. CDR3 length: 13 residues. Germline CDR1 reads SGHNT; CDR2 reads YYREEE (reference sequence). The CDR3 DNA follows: TGTGCCAGCAGCTTGTTTATAGGAGAGACCCAGTACTTC. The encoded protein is CASSLFIGETQYF.

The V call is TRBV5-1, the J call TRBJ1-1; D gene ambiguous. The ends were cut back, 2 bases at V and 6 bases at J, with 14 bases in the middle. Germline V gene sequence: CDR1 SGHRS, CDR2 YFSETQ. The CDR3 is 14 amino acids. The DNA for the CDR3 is TGCGCCAGCAGCTTTGGGGATCTGAGCGCTGAAGCTTTCTTT. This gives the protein CASSFGDLSAEAFF.

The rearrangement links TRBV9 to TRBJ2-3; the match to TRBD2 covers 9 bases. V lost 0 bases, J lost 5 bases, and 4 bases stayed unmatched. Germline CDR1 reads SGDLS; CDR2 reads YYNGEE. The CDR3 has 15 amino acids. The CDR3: CASSVGDSGGDTQYF. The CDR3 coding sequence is TGTGCCAGCAGCGTAGGCGATAGCGGGGGAGATACGCAGTATTTT. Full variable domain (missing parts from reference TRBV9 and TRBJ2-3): DSGVTQTPKHLITATGQRVTLRCSPRSGDLSVYWYQQSLDQGLQFLIQYYNGEERAKGNILERFSAQQFPDLHSELNLSSLELGDSALYFCASSVGDSGGDTQYFGPGTRLTVL.

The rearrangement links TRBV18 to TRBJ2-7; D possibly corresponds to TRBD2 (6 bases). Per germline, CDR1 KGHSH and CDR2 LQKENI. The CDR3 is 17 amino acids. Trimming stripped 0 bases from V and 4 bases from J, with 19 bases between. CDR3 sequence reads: CASSPPYRGSYGYEQYF. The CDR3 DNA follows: TGTGCCAGCTCACCACCGTATCGGGGGAGTTATGGGTACGAGCAGTACTTC.

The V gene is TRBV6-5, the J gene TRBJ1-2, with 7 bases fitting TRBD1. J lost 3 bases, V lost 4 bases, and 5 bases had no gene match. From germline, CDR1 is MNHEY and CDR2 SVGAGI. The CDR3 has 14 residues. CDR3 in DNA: TGTGCCAGCAGTTTAAGACAGGGCTACTATGGCTACACCTTC. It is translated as CASSLRQGYYGYTF.

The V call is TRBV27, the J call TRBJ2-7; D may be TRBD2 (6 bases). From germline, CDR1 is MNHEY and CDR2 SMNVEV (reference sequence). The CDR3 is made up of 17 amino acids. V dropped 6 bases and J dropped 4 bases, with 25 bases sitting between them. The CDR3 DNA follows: TGTGCCAGCAGCACGACCCTCGGACCTAGCGTCGGGTACGAGCAGTACTTC. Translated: CASSTTLGPSVGYEQYF.

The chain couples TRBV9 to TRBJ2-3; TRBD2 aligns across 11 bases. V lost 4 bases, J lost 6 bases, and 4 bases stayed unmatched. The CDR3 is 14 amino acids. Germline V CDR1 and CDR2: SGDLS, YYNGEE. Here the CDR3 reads CASSSWTSGDTQYF. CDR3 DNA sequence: TGTGCCAGCAGCTCCTGGACTAGCGGGGATACGCAGTATTTT.

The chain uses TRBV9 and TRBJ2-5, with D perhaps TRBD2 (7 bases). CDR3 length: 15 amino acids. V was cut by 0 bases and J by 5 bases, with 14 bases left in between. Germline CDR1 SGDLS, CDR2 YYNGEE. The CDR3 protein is CASSVGGGAGETQYF. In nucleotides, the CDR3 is TGTGCCAGCAGCGTAGGAGGGGGGGCCGGTGAGACCCAGTACTTC.

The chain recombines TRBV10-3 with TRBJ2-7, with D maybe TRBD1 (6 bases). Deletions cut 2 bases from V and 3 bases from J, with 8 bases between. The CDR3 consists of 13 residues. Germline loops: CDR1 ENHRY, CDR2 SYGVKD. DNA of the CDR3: TGTGCCATCAGTGAGGGACAGAGCTACGAGCAGTACTTC. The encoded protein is CAISEGQSYEQYF.